Following are 27 T cell receptor beta chains from one sample sequenced in a study of T cell responses to AZD1222 COVID-19 vaccine. Profiled with immunoSEQ multiplex PCR; TCRdb holds only in-frame clones, not every one. Among around 110,000 clones, 85% to 95% were seen once, and the ten largest hold under 3.5%. This material consisted of peripheral blood, taken on day 0 of AZD1222 vaccination. Source of these receptors: an adult in good health.

This chain connects TRBV28 to TRBJ2-1; 14 nucleotides agree with TRBD2. The CDR3 is made up of 15 amino acids. V was clipped by 8 bases and J by 6 bases; unmatched bases: 6. CDR1 MDHEN and CDR2 SYDVKM come from the germline V gene. This chain's CDR3 is CASGLGLAGGNEQFF. The CDR3 DNA reads TGTGCCAGCGGACTAGGACTAGCGGGAGGCAATGAGCAGTTCTTC. The whole variable domain, remainder taken from reference TRBV28 and TRBJ2-1, is DVKVTQSSRYLVKRTGEKVFLECVQDMDHENMFWYRQDPGLGLRLIYFSYDVKMKEKGDIPEGYSVSREKKERFSLILESASTNQTSMYLCASGLGLAGGNEQFFGPGTRLTVL.

The chain has TRBV7-6 and TRBJ2-2; 9 bases align to TRBD1. Looked up from germline, CDR1 is SGHVS and CDR2 is FNYEAQ. V lost 5 bases and J lost 0; bases outside the gene matches: 4. The CDR3 spans 16 residues. The CDR3 reads CASSPRTGANTGELFF. DNA for the CDR3: TGTGCCAGCAGCCCACGGACAGGGGCGAACACCGGGGAGCTGTTTTTT.

Worth noting for this clone: Other nucleotide sequences in the sample specify the same CDR3. The rearrangement links TRBV5-1 to TRBJ2-5; D unresolved. Trimming took 4 bases from V and 5 from J, leaving 6 bases between them. This CDR3 comprises 11 residues. CDR1 is SGHRS, CDR2 YFSETQ, per germline. CDR3 residues: CASSLSETQYF. The CDR3 region has the DNA TGCGCCAGCAGCCTTTCGGAGACCCAGTACTTC. The full variable domain, completed using reference TRBV5-1 and TRBJ2-5, is KAGVTQTPRYLIKTRGQQVTLSCSPISGHRSVSWYQQTPGQGLQFLFEYFSETQRNKGNFPGRFSGRQFSNSRSEMNVSTLELGDSALYLCASSLSETQYFGPGTRLLVL.

J is TRBJ1-4 and V is TRBV27, with 7 bases aligning to TRBD1. The germline V gene encodes CDR1 MNHEY and CDR2 SMNVEV (reference sequence). V was pared by 2 bases and J by 4 bases, with 7 bases of the junction left unmatched. The CDR3 runs 16 residues. CDR3 sequence (DNA): TGTGCCAGCAGTTTAAATCGGGACAGACTTAATGAAAAACTGTTTTTT. As protein: CASSLNRDRLNEKLFF.

The gene calls are TRBV7-8 and TRBJ2-6, with D perhaps assigned TRBD1 or TRBD2 (6 bases each). CDR1 and CDR2 (germline): SGHVS, FQNEAQ. There are 20 residues in the CDR3. V was pared by 7 bases and J by 0 bases, with 25 bases between. The CDR3 DNA reads as TGTGCCAGCACCTCTCCAAGGAGGGGGACTCTATACTCTGGGGCCAACGTCCTGACTTTC. This translates into CASTSPRRGTLYSGANVLTF.

This clone was counted a few times. V is TRBV10-3 and J is TRBJ2-7; maybe TRBD1 (6 bases). Germline V CDR1 and CDR2: ENHRY, SYGVKD. This CDR3 region has 12 residues. V dropped 6 bases and J dropped 12 bases, with 18 bases sitting between them. The CDR3 reads CAISDSGTPTYF. The CDR3 DNA sequence: TGTGCCATCAGCGACTCCGGGACACCTACGTACTTC.

The genes are TRBV30 and TRBJ2-1, with a weak D call TRBD2 (6 bases). The V and J ends lost 0 bases and 4 bases respectively, with 13 bases between them. The length of the CDR3 is 15 residues. CDR1 is GTSNPN, CDR2 SVGIG, per germline (reference sequence). Written as DNA, the CDR3 is TGTGCCTGGAGTGTACGGGGACTCCTATACAATGAGCAGTTCTTC. It translates to CAWSVRGLLYNEQFF.

The J gene is TRBJ2-7, the V gene TRBV15; D could derive from TRBD1 or TRBD2 (5 bases each). Germline CDR1 and CDR2: LNHNV and YYDKDF (reference sequence). The germline V and J ends were trimmed by 4 bases and 11 bases, with 21 bases remaining between them. The CDR3 runs 14 residues. The CDR3 loop is CATSKTTGTPPEYF. The DNA for the CDR3 is TGTGCCACCAGCAAGACCACCGGGACGCCCCCGGAGTACTTC. The entire variable domain, with the rest obtained from reference TRBV15 and TRBJ2-7, is as follows: DAMVIQNPRYQVTQFGKPVTLSCSQTLNHNVMYWYQQKSSQAPKLLFHYYDKDFNNEADTPDNFQSRRPNTSFCFLDIRSPGLGDTAMYLCATSKTTGTPPEYFGPGTRLTVT.

This clone turned up a few times. This chain joins TRBV5-1 and TRBJ2-7; 13 bases are a match to TRBD2. The CDR3 sequence is 16 residues long. Germline CDR1 is SGHRS and CDR2 is YFSETQ. The V segment lost 4 bases and the J segment 6 bases; nucleotides outside the gene matches: 10. The CDR3 region has the DNA TGCGCCAGCAGCCACTCGGGACTAGCGGGATTTACCGAGCAGTACTTC. Translating it yields CASSHSGLAGFTEQYF.

The chain couples TRBV2 to TRBJ1-4, with 8 bases aligning to TRBD1. CDR3 size: 11 residues. V lost 8 bases, J lost 12 bases, and 5 bases stayed unmatched. Germline values: CDR1 SNHLY, CDR2 FYNNEI. The CDR3 protein is CASRGQGQLFF. The CDR3 DNA reads TGTGCCAGCCGCGGACAGGGCCAACTGTTTTTT.

The gene calls are TRBV6-6 and TRBJ2-7; TRBD1 matches 7 bases. Trimming removed 0 bases from V and 2 bases from J; junction bases left unmatched: 7. Germline assignment: CDR1 MNHNY and CDR2 SVGAGI (reference sequence). CDR3 length: 16 residues. CDR3 residues: CASSYSPPGQTYEQYF. The CDR3 coding sequence is TGTGCCAGCAGTTACTCGCCGCCGGGACAGACCTACGAGCAGTACTTC.

J is TRBJ1-2 and V is TRBV28; D might be TRBD1 (5 bases). Germline CDR1 reads MDHEN; CDR2 reads SYDVKM. The V end was cut by 6 bases, the J end by 1 base, with 18 bases between. This CDR3 comprises 16 residues. The CDR3 sequence: CASSPRGWGINYGYTF. The CDR3 nucleotides are TGTGCCAGCAGCCCCCGGGGATGGGGGATTAACTATGGCTACACCTTC.

This chain connects TRBV3-1 (or the pseudogene TRBV3-2) to TRBJ1-1; D possibly corresponds to TRBD1 (6 bases). Germline-derived CDR1 and CDR2 are LGHDT and YNNKEL (reference sequence). The CDR3 is 15 residues long. V dropped 2 bases and J dropped 4 bases, with 14 bases sitting between them. CDR3 region: CASSQLRRGPTEAFF. The CDR3 DNA reads as TGTGCCAGCAGCCAACTTCGCAGGGGTCCCACTGAAGCTTTCTTT.

About this clone: An end of the junction does not agree with germline; a read error may underlie this. The rearrangement uses TRBV7-7 and TRBJ2-1; 9 nucleotides align to TRBD2. CDR3 length: 15 residues. The germline gives CDR1 SSHAT, CDR2 FNYEAQ (reference sequence). The CDR3 loop reads CASSLSGREGLEQFF. CDR3 in DNA: TGTGCTAGCAGCTTATCGGGGCGGGAGGGCCTTGAGCAGTTCTTC.

This clone appeared a single time. The V call is TRBV19, the J call TRBJ2-7; 12 bases match TRBD2. The length of the CDR3 is 14 residues. Trimming took 4 bases from V and 4 from J; bases not matched to a gene: 2. Germline V lookup: CDR1 LNHDA, CDR2 SQIVND (reference sequence). CDR3 coding DNA: TGTGCCAGTAGTAACGGACTAGCGGGGTACGAGCAGTACTTC. Its translation is CASSNGLAGYEQYF.

This chain connects TRBV2 to TRBJ1-5, with a possible D match to TRBD1 (5 bases). Trimming took 9 bases from V and 0 from J, leaving 9 bases between them. Germline V gene lookup returns CDR1 SNHLY and CDR2 FYNNEI. The CDR3 is made up of 13 amino acids. The CDR3 DNA reads as TGTGCCAGTCACAGGCTTAGCAATCAGCCCCAGCATTTT. Encoded protein: CASHRLSNQPQHF.

The V and J genes are TRBV2 and TRBJ1-5; D is unresolved. This CDR3 region has 15 residues. Germline CDR1 reads SNHLY; CDR2 reads FYNNEI. With 1 base removed from V and 3 bases from J, the gap between germline ends came to 10 bases. The CDR3 DNA is TGTGCCAGCAGTGAAGAGGGCACTTACAATCAGCCCCAGCATTTT. This translates into CASSEEGTYNQPQHF.

The chain uses TRBV6-2 or TRBV6-3 and TRBJ2-3; tentatively, D is TRBD2 (6 bases). Trimming left V 6 bases short and J 5 bases short, with 18 bases between. Germline loops: CDR1 MNHEY, CDR2 SVGEGT. The CDR3 is 15 amino acids. The CDR3 protein is CASSPDGEVRDTQYF. The CDR3 DNA reads as TGTGCCAGCAGCCCCGACGGGGAGGTACGAGATACGCAGTATTTT.

The J gene is TRBJ1-5, the V gene TRBV30, with D unresolved. V was cut by 0 bases and J by 4 bases, with 10 bases left in between. Germline CDR1 GTSNPN, CDR2 SVGIG (reference sequence). The length of the CDR3 is 14 residues. CDR3 sequence: CAWSVAVRNQPQHF. CDR3 nucleotide sequence: TGTGCCTGGAGTGTGGCAGTGCGAAATCAGCCCCAGCATTTT.

The chain employs TRBV11-2 and TRBJ2-3, with TRBD2 matching over 12 bases. V lost 3 bases, J lost 3 bases, and 10 bases stayed unmatched. CDR1 and CDR2 (germline): SGHAT, FQNNGV. CDR3 length: 18 residues. CDR3: CASSLGPGLAGLTDTQYF. CDR3 DNA: TGTGCCAGCAGCTTGGGTCCTGGACTAGCGGGACTGACAGATACGCAGTATTTT.

This sequence joins TRBV6-5 and TRBJ2-1, with D unresolved. The CDR3 extends over 15 amino acids. The V gene's germline CDR1 is MNHEY and CDR2 SVGAGI. The V end was cut by 0 bases, the J end by 6 bases, with 12 bases between. The CDR3 nucleotides are TGTGCCAGCAGTTACTCGAGGCCCACCACCAATGAGCAGTTCTTC. Residues: CASSYSRPTTNEQFF.

The chain combines TRBV6-5 with TRBJ2-7; either TRBD1 or TRBD2 may supply D (5 bases each). V was clipped by 7 bases and J by 12 bases, with 22 bases between them. The germline gives CDR1 MNHEY, CDR2 SVGAGI. The CDR3 is made up of 13 amino acids. This chain's CDR3 is CASTRDASLGLYF. CDR3 coding DNA: TGTGCCAGCACTCGGGACGCAAGCTTAGGCCTGTACTTC.

The V gene is TRBV5-1, the J gene TRBJ1-1; D remains ambiguous. CDR3 length equals 13 residues. The germline V gene encodes CDR1 SGHRS and CDR2 YFSETQ. Trimming removed 5 bases at V and 5 bases at J, with 13 bases between. DNA for the CDR3: TGCGCCAGCAGAGAGGCGGTTCGGACTGAAGCTTTCTTT. Translation: CASREAVRTEAFF.

V and J are TRBV2 and TRBJ2-2; the match to TRBD2 covers 7 bases. The length of the CDR3 is 15 residues. Germline-derived CDR1 and CDR2 are SNHLY and FYNNEI. Trimming removed 7 bases from V and 7 bases from J; junction bases left unmatched: 12. The CDR3 loop reads CASNPSGTGGGELFF. CDR3 in DNA: TGTGCCAGCAATCCGAGCGGGACCGGGGGCGGGGAGCTGTTTTTT.

The chain uses TRBV19 and TRBJ2-2; 13 bases map to TRBD2. CDR3 length: 16 residues. J lost 5 bases, V lost 5 bases, and 5 bases had no gene match. Germline V gene sequence: CDR1 LNHDA, CDR2 SQIVND (reference sequence). CDR3 region: CASSSGLAGDTGELFF. The CDR3 nucleotides read TGTGCCAGTAGTTCTGGACTAGCGGGAGATACCGGGGAGCTGTTTTTT.

J is TRBJ2-5 and V is TRBV5-1; 9 bases agree with TRBD2. The V gene end was trimmed by 4 bases and the J gene end by 2 bases; junction bases not matched to a gene: 6. Per the germline V gene, CDR1 is SGHRS and CDR2 is YFSETQ. The CDR3 covers 15 residues. CDR3 residues: CASSGRTSEQETQYF. Written as DNA, the CDR3 is TGCGCCAGCAGCGGTCGGACTAGCGAGCAAGAGACCCAGTACTTC.

The chain links TRBV28 to TRBJ2-7, with TRBD2 matching 7 bases. CDR3 length equals 14 residues. CDR1 is MDHEN and CDR2 is SYDVKM in the germline V gene. The V gene end was trimmed by 2 bases and the J gene end by 6 bases; junction bases not matched to a gene: 7. CDR3 sequence reads: CASSLAGELLEQYF. The CDR3 coding sequence is TGTGCCAGCAGTTTAGCGGGAGAGCTCCTCGAGCAGTACTTC.